This TCR beta chain was captured by sequencing in a study of post-analysis software for immune sequencing data. TCR beta libraries were prepared from cDNA with unique molecular identifiers. TCRdb re-called the PCR reads with MiXCR, one entry per CDR3 protein. The repertoire holds about 620,000 distinct CDR3 sequences, roughly 40% seen once, with around 1.7% in the top ten. This clonotype appeared a few times. Its antigen is still unknown. Findings and limits, study-wide: Comparison of patients with controls showed a handful of TRBV segments more frequent in patients, TRBV5-6, TRBV5-1 and TRBV20-1 among them.

Germline loops: CDR1 MNHEY, CDR2 SVGAGI. The CDR3 consists of 14 residues. The V gene lost 8 bases and the J gene lost 4 bases, with 17 bases spanning the gap. The sample taken for sequencing was blood. The V and J genes are TRBV6-5 and TRBJ1-2; D uncertain. This TCR was sampled from a girl aged 5 to 17 with multiple sclerosis. The CDR3 spells CASHGGHKGYGYTF. CDR3 nucleotides: TGTGCCAGCCACGGAGGGCACAAGGGCTATGGCTACACCTTC.